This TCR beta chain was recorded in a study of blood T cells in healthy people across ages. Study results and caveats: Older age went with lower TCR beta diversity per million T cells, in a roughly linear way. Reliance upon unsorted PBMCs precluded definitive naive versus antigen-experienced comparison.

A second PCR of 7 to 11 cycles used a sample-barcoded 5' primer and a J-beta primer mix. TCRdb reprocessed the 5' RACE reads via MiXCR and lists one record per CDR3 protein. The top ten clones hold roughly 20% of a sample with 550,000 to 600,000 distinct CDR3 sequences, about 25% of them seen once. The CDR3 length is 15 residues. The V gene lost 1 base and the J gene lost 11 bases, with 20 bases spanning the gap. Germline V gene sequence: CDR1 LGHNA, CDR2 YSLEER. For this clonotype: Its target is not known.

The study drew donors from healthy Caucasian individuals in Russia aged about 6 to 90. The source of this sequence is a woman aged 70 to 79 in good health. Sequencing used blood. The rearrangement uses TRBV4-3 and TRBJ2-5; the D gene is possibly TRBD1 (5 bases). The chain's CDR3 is CASSQVSDSTFEQYF. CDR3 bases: TGCGCCAGCAGCCAAGTATCTGACAGTACCTTTGAGCAGTACTTC.